Sequencing of this T cell receptor beta chain was carried out in a study of T-cell reconstitution after alpha-beta-depleted transplantation in children. A TCRbeta library incorporating unique molecular identifiers was prepared. TCRdb independently ran MiXCR on the PCR reads; one entry per CDR3 protein. The sample contains 300,000 to 400,000 distinct CDR3 sequences, about 14% of which appear only once. The V gene lost 7 bases and the J gene lost 3 bases, with 12 bases spanning the gap. The CDR3 is 12 residues long. The V gene's germline CDR1 is SQVTM and CDR2 ANQGSEA. The source was PBMCs, collected from the stem cell graft. The chain is built from TRBV29-1 and TRBJ1-1; D not certain. This TCR came from a human donor who donated a stem cell graft to a child with Fanconi anemia. The CDR3 reads CSADRSDTEAFF. CDR3 bases: TGCAGCGCCGACCGGTCGGACACTGAAGCTTTCTTT.